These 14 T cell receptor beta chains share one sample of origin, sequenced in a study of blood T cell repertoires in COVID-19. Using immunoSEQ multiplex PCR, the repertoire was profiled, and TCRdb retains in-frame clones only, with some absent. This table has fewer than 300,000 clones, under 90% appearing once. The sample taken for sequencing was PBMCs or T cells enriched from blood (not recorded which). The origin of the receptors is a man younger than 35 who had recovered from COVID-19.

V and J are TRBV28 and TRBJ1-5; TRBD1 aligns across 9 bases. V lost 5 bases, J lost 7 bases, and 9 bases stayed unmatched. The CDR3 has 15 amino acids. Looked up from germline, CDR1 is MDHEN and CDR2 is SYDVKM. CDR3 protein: CASSAGTGIEQPQHF. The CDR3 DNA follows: TGTGCCAGCAGTGCCGGGACAGGGATAGAACAGCCCCAGCATTTT. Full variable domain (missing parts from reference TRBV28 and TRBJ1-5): DVKVTQSSRYLVKRTGEKVFLECVQDMDHENMFWYRQDPGLGLRLIYFSYDVKMKEKGDIPEGYSVSREKKERFSLILESASTNQTSMYLCASSAGTGIEQPQHFGDGTRLSIL.

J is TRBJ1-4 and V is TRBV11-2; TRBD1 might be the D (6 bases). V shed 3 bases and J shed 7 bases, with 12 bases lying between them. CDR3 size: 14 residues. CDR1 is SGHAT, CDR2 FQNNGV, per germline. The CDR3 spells CASSFTGTREKLFF. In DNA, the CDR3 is TGTGCCAGCAGCTTCACAGGGACGCGTGAAAAACTGTTTTTT. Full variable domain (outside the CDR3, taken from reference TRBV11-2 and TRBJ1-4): EAGVAQSPRYKIIEKRQSVAFWCNPISGHATLYWYQQILGQGPKLLIQFQNNGVVDDSQLPKDRFSAERLKGVDSTLKIQPAKLEDSAVYLCASSFTGTREKLFFGSGTQLSVL.

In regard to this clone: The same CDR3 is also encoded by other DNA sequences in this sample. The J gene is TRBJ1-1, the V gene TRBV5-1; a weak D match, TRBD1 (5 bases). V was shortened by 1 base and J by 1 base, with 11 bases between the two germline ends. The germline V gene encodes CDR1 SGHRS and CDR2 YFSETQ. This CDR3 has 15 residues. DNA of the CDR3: TGCGCCAGCAGCTTGACTGCAGGGCCGAACACTGAAGCTTTCTTT. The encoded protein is CASSLTAGPNTEAFF.

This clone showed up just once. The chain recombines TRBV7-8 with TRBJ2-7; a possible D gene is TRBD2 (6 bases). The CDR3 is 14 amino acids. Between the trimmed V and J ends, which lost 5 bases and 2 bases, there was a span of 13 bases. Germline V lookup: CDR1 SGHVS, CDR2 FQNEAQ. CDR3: CASSNRLVAYEQYF. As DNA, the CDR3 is TGTGCCAGCAGCAATAGACTAGTTGCCTACGAGCAGTACTTC.

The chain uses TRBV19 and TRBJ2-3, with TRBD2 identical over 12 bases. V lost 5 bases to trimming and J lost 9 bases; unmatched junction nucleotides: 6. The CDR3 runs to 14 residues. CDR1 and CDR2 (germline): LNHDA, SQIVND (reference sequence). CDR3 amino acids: CASSPLAGGVTQYF. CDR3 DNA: TGTGCCAGTAGTCCTCTAGCGGGAGGGGTCACGCAGTATTTT.

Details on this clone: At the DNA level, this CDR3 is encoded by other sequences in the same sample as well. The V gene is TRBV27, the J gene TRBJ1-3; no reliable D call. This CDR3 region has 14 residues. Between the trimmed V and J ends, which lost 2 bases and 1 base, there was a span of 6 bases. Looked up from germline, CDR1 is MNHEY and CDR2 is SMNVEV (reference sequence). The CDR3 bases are TGTGCCAGCAGTTTACGGGGATCTGGAAACACCATATATTTT. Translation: CASSLRGSGNTIYF.

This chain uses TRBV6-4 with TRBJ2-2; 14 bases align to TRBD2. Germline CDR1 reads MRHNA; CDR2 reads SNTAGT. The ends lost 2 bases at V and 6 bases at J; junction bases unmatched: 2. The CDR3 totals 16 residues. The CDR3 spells CASSDGTSGRSGELFF. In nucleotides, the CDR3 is TGTGCCAGCAGTGACGGGACTAGCGGGAGATCCGGGGAGCTGTTTTTT.

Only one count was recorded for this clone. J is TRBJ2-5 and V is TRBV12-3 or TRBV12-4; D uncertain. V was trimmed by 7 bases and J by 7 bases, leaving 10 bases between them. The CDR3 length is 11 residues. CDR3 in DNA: TGTGCCAGCACCACCGGCGGGACCCAGTACTTC. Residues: CASTTGGTQYF.

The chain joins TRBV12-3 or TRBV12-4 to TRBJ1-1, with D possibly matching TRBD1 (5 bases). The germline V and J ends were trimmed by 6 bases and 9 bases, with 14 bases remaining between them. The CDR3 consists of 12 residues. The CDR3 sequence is CASRGSGTQAFF. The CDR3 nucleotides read TGTGCCAGCAGGGGGTCCGGGACTCAAGCTTTCTTT.

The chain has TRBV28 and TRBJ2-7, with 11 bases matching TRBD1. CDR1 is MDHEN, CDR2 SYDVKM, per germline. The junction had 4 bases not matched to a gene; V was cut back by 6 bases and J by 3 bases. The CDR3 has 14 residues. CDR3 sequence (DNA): TGTGCCAGCAGCCGGGGGACAGGGGGCTACGAGCAGTACTTC. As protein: CASSRGTGGYEQYF. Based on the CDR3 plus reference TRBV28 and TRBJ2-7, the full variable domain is DVKVTQSSRYLVKRTGEKVFLECVQDMDHENMFWYRQDPGLGLRLIYFSYDVKMKEKGDIPEGYSVSREKKERFSLILESASTNQTSMYLCASSRGTGGYEQYFGPGTRLTVT.

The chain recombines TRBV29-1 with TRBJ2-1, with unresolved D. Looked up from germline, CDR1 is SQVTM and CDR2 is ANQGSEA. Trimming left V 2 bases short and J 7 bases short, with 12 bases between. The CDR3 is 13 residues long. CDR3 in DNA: TGCAGCGTTGAACCCCACCTCGGGAATGAGCAGTTCTTC. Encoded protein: CSVEPHLGNEQFF.

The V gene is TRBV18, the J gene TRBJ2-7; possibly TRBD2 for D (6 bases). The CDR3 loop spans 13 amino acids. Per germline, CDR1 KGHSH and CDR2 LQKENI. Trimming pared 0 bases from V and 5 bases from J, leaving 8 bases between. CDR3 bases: TGTGCCAGCTCACCACCGGGGAGGCACGAGCAGTACTTC. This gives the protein CASSPPGRHEQYF.

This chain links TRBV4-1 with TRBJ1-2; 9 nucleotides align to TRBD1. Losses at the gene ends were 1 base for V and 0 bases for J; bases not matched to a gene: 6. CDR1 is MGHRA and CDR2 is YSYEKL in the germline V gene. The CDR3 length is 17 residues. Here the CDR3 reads CASSQAYGQGSNYGYTF. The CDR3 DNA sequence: TGCGCCAGCAGCCAAGCCTACGGACAGGGGTCTAACTATGGCTACACCTTC.

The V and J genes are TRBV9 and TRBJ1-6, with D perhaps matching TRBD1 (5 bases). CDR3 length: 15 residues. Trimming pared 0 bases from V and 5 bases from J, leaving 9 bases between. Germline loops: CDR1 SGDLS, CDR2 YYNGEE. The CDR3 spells CASSVDGGDNSPLHF. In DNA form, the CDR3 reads TGTGCCAGCAGCGTAGACGGGGGAGATAATTCACCCCTCCACTTT. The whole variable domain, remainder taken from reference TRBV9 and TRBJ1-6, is DSGVTQTPKHLITATGQRVTLRCSPRSGDLSVYWYQQSLDQGLQFLIQYYNGEERAKGNILERFSAQQFPDLHSELNLSSLELGDSALYFCASSVDGGDNSPLHFGNGTRLTVT.